This T cell receptor (beta chain) was profiled in a study of T cell responses to AZD1222 COVID-19 vaccine. At the level of the study: Samples with a second dose at about 4 or about 12 weeks were pooled together. Study outcomes and limitations: The donor cohort was predominantly white British with a female majority, and clonal diversity may have been underestimated. A reported finding is that nearly half of spike-specific TCRs target unmutated variant regions. An increase in Spike-specific TCR breadth and depth was observed after two AZD1222 doses.

This table comes from immunoSEQ multiplex PCR, and its TCRdb copy is limited to in-frame clones, with some not included. The sample has 99,000 or so clones, about 85% seen once. V gave up 4 bases and J gave up 3 bases; unmatched junction bases: 5. Germline values: CDR1 SGHKS, CDR2 YYEKEE (reference sequence). The CDR3 is made up of 14 amino acids. Comments on this clone: What it recognizes is unknown.

Source: peripheral blood, taken on day 0 of AZD1222 vaccination. The chain uses TRBV5-5 and TRBJ2-3; 7 bases align to TRBD2. The origin of this receptor is an adult in good health. This CDR3 is CASSRGGGTDTQYF. The CDR3 DNA follows: TGTGCCAGCAGCCGCGGGGGTGGGACAGATACGCAGTATTTT. The full variable domain, rest sourced from reference TRBV5-5 and TRBJ2-3, is DAGVTQSPTHLIKTRGQQVTLRCSPISGHKSVSWYQQVLGQGPQFIFQYYEKEERGRGNFPDRFSARQFPNYSSELNVNALLLGDSALYLCASSRGGGTDTQYFGPGTRLTVL.